This T cell receptor (beta chain) was recorded in a study of T cell responses to AZD1222 COVID-19 vaccine. Study details: Some second doses came at about 4 weeks and others at about 12 weeks; these were pooled.

V lost 3 bases to trimming and J lost 0 bases, with 14 bases between them. CDR3 length: 17 residues. Per the germline V gene, CDR1 is LNHDA and CDR2 is SQIVND (reference sequence). Study-wide results and limits: Most donors were white British, females outnumbered males, and clonal diversity was possibly underestimated.

The assay was immunoSEQ multiplex PCR, and TCRdb's table has in-frame clones only and misses some. The sample yields under 130,000 clones, around 89% seen once. Of note for this clone: The target antigen is unknown.

V gene TRBV19 combines with J gene TRBJ2-2, with D perhaps matching TRBD1 or TRBD2 (5 bases each). The sample was peripheral blood, taken on day 0 of AZD1222 vaccination. The receptor comes from an adult in good health. The CDR3 DNA reads as TGTGCCAGTAGTATGAGGGGCAGCCTAACGAACACCGGGGAGCTGTTTTTT. It encodes CASSMRGSLTNTGELFF.